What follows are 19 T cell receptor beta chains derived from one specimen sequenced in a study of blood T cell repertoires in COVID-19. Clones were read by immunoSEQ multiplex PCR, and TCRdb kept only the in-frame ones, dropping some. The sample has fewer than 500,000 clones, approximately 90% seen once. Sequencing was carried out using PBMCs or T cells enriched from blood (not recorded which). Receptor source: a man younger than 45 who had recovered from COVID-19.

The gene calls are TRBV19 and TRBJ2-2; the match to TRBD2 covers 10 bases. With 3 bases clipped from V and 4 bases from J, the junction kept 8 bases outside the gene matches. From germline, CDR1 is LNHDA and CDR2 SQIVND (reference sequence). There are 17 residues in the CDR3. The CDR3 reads CASSISGRAFGTGELFF. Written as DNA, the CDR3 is TGTGCCAGTAGTATCAGCGGGAGGGCTTTTGGCACCGGGGAGCTGTTTTTT.

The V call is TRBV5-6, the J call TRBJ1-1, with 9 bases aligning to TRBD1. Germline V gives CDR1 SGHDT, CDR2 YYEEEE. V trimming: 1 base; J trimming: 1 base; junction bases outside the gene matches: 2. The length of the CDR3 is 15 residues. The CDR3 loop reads CASSLWDRENTEAFF. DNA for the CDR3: TGTGCCAGCAGCTTGTGGGACAGGGAGAACACTGAAGCTTTCTTT.

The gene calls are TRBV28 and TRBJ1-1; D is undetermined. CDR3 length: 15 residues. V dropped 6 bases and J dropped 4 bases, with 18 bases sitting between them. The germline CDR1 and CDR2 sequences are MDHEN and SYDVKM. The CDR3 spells CASRFFTRDGTEAFF. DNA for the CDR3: TGTGCCAGCAGGTTCTTCACCCGGGATGGCACTGAAGCTTTCTTT.

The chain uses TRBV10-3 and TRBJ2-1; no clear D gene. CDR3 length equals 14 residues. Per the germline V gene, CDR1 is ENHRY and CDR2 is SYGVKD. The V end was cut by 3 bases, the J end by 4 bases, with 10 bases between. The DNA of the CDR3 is TGTGCCATCAGTGAAATATTCGGGTACAATGAGCAGTTCTTC. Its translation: CAISEIFGYNEQFF.

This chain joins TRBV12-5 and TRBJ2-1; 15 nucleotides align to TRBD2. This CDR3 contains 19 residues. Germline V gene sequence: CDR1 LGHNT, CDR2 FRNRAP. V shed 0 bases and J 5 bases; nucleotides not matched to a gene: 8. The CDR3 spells CASGLVRTSGRAVNNEQFF. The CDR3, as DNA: TGTGCTAGTGGTTTGGTACGGACTAGCGGGAGGGCCGTCAACAATGAGCAGTTCTTC.

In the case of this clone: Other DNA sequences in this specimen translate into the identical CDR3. CDR3 bases: TGTGCCAGCAGGCCCGGGACAGGGAACACTGAAGCTTTCTTT. It yields the protein CASRPGTGNTEAFF. V and J are TRBV27 and TRBJ1-1, with 8 bases fitting TRBD1. CDR1 and CDR2 from the germline V gene are MNHEY and SMNVEV (reference sequence). Trimming at V came to 6 bases and at J to 1 base, leaving 4 bases not matched to a gene. This CDR3 is built from 14 residues.

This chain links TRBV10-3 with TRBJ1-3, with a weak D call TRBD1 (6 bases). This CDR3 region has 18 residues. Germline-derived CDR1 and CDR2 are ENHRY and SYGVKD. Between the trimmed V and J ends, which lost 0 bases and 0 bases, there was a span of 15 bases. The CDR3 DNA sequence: TGTGCCATCAGTGAGTCCTCGGCGGGGGCTGGCTCTGGAAACACCATATATTTT. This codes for CAISESSAGAGSGNTIYF.

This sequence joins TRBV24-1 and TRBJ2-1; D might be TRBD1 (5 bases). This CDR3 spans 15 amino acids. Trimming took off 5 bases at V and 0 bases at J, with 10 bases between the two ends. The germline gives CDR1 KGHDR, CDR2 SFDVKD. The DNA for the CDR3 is TGTGCCACCAGTGGGGGCGGTAGCTCCTACAATGAGCAGTTCTTC. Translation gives CATSGGGSSYNEQFF.

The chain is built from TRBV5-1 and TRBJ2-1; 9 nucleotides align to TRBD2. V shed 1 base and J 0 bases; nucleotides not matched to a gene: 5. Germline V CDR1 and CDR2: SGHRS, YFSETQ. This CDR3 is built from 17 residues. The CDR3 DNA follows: TGCGCCAGCAGCTTGACTACGACTAGCGGCTCCTACAATGAGCAGTTCTTC. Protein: CASSLTTTSGSYNEQFF.

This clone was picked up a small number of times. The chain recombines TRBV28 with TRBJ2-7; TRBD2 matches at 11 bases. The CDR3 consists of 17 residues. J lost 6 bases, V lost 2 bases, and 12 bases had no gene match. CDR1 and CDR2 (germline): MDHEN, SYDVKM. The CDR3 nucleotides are TGTGCCAGCAGTTTACCCTATAGCGGGAGGGCCTTGGGCGAGCAGTACTTC. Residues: CASSLPYSGRALGEQYF.

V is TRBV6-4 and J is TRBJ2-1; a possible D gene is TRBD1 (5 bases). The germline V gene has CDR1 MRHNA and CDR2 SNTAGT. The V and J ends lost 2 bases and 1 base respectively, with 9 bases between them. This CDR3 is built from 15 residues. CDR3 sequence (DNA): TGTGCCAGCAGTGACGACAGCTCGTCCTACAATGAGCAGTTCTTC. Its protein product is CASSDDSSSYNEQFF.

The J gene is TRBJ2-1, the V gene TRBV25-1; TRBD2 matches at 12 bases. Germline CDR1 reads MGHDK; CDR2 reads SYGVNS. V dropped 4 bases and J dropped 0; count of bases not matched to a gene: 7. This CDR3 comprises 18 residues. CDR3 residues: CASSGGLAGISSYNEQFF. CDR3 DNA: TGTGCCAGCAGTGGGGGACTAGCGGGTATTAGCTCCTACAATGAGCAGTTCTTC.

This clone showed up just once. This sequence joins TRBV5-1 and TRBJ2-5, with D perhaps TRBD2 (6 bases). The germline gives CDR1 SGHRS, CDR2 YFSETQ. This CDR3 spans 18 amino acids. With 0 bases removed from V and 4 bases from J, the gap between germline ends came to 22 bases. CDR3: CASSLALGGTGLGETQYF. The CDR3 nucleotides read TGCGCCAGCAGCTTGGCTCTGGGCGGGACGGGGTTAGGAGAGACCCAGTACTTC.

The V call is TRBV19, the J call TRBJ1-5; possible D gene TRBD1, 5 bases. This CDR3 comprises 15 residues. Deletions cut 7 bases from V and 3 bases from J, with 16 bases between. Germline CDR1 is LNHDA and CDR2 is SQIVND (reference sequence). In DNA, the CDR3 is TGTGCCAGTACCCCGGGGGGAGGGCCCAATCAGCCCCAGCATTTT. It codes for CASTPGGGPNQPQHF.

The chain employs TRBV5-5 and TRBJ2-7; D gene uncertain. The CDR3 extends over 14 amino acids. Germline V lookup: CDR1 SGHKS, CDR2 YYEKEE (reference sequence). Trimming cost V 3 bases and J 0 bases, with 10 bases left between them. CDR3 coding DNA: TGTGCCAGCAGCTACTTTTTGAGCTCCTACGAGCAGTACTTC. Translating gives CASSYFLSSYEQYF.

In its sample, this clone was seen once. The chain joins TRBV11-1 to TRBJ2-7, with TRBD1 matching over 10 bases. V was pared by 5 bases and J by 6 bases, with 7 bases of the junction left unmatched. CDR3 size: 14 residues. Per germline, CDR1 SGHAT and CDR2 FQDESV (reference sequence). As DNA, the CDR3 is TGTGCCAGCAGCGCCGGGACAGGGGATCTCGAGCAGTACTTC. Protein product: CASSAGTGDLEQYF.

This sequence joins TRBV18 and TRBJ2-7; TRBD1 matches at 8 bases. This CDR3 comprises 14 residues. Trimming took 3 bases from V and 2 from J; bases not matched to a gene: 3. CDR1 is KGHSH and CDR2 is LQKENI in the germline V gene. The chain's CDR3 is CASSPSGQAYEQYF. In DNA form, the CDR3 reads TGTGCCAGCTCACCCTCGGGACAGGCCTACGAGCAGTACTTC.

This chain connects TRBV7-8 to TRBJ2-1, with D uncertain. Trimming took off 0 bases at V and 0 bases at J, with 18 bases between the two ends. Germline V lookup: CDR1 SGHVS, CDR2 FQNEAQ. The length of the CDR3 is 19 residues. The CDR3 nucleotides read TGTGCCAGCAGCTTAGCGGGTGACTCTCATTTTAGCTCCTACAATGAGCAGTTCTTC. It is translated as CASSLAGDSHFSSYNEQFF.

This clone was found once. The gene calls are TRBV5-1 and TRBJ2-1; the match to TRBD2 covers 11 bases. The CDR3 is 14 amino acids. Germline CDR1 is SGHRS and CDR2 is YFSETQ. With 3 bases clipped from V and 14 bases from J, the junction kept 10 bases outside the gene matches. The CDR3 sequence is CASSSALAGDRKFF. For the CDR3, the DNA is TGCGCCAGCAGCTCCGCACTAGCGGGGGATAGGAAGTTCTTC.